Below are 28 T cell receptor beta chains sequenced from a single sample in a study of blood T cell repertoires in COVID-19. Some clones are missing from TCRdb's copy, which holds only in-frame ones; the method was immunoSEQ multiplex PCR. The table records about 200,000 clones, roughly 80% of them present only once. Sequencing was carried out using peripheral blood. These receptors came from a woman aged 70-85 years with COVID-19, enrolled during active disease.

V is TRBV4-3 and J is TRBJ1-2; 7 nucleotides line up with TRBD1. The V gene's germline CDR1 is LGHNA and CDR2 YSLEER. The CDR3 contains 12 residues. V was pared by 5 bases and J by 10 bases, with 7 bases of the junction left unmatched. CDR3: CASSWTGQPYTF. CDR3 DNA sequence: TGCGCCAGCAGCTGGACGGGACAGCCCTACACCTTC.

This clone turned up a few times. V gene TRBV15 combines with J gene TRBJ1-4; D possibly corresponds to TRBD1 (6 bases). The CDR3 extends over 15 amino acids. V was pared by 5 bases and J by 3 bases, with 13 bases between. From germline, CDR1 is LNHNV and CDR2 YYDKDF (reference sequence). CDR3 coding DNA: TGTGCCACCAGCGGACGACAGGCGGCTAATGAAAAACTGTTTTTT. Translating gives CATSGRQAANEKLFF.

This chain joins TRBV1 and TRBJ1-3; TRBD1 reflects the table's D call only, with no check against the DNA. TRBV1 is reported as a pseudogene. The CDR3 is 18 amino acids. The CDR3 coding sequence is TGCACCAGCAGCCACCCTAGCCGGCAGGGGGCAGCTGGAAACACCATATATTTT. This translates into CTSSHPSRQGAAGNTIYF.

The CDR3 region is CASSLVNRGEETQYF. DNA of the CDR3: TGCGCCAGCAGCTTGGTAAACAGGGGTGAAGAGACCCAGTACTTC. The V gene is TRBV5-1, the J gene TRBJ2-5; 7 nucleotides line up with TRBD1. The length of the CDR3 is 15 residues. Trimming cost V 0 bases and J 3 bases; bases outside gene matches: 5. The germline V gene has CDR1 SGHRS and CDR2 YFSETQ.

The CDR3 nucleotides read TGTGCCAGCAGCTTGGACACTAGCGGGAGAGTGGGCGAGCAGTACTTC. Amino acid sequence: CASSLDTSGRVGEQYF. V gene TRBV5-4 combines with J gene TRBJ2-7, with 11 bases identical to TRBD2. Germline CDR1 reads SGHNT; CDR2 reads YYREEE (reference sequence). This CDR3 region has 16 residues. V was clipped by 0 bases and J by 6 bases; unmatched bases: 8.

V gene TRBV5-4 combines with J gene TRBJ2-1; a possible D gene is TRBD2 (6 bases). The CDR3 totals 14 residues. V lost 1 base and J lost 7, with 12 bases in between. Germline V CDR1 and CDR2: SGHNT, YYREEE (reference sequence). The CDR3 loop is CASSLTRDSNEQFF. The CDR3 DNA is TGTGCCAGCAGCTTGACCCGGGACTCTAATGAGCAGTTCTTC. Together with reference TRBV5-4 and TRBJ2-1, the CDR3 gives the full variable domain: ETGVTQSPTHLIKTRGQQVTLRCSSQSGHNTVSWYQQALGQGPQFIFQYYREEENGRGNFPPRFSGLQFPNYSSELNVNALELDDSALYLCASSLTRDSNEQFFGPGTRLTVL.

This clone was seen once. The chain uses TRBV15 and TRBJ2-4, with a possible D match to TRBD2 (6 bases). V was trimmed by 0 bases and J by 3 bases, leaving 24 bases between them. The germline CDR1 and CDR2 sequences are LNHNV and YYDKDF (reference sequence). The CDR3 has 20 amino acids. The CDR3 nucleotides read TGTGCCACCAGCAGAGATCTCGGAGGGGCAGGGCCCCTCGGCAAAAACATTCAGTACTTC. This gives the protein CATSRDLGGAGPLGKNIQYF.

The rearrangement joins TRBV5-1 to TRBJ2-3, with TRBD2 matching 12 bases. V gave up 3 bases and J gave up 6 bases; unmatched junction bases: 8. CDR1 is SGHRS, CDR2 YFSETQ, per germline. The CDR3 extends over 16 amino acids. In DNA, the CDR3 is TGCGCCAGCAGCTCACAGACTAGCGGGGGAGTGGATACGCAGTATTTT. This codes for CASSSQTSGGVDTQYF.

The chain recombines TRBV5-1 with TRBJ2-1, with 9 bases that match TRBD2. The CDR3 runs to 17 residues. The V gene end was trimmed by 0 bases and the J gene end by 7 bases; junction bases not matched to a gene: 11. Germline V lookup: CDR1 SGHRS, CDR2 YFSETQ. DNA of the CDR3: TGCGCCAGCAGCTTGGTAATAGCGGGAGCCGGGGGTAATGAGCAGTTCTTC. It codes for CASSLVIAGAGGNEQFF.

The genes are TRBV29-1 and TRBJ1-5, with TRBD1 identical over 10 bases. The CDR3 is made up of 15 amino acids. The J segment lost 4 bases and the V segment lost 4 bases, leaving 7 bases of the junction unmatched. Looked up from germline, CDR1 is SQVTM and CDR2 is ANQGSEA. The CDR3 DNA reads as TGCAGCGTTGCATCTGGACAGGGGGGAAATCAGCCCCAGCATTTT. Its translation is CSVASGQGGNQPQHF.

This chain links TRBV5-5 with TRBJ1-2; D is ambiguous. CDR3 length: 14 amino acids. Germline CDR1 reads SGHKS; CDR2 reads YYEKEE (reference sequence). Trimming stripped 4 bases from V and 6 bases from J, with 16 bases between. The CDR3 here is CASSLLGSADGYTF. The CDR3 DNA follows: TGTGCCAGCAGCCTTCTCGGGAGTGCGGATGGCTACACCTTC.

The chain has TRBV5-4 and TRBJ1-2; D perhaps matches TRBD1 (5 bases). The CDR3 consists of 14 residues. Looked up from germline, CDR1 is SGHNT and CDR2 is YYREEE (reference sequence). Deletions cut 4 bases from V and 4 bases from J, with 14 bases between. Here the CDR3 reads CASSPNRGSYGYTF. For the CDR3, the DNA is TGTGCCAGCAGCCCTAATCGGGGGTCCTATGGCTACACCTTC.

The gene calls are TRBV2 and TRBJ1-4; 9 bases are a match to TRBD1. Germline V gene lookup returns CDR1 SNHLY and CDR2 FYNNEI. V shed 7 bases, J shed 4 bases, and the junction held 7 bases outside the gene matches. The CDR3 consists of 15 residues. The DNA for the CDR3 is TGTGCCAGCAACCCGGGACAGGGTAATAATGAAAAACTGTTTTTT. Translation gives CASNPGQGNNEKLFF.

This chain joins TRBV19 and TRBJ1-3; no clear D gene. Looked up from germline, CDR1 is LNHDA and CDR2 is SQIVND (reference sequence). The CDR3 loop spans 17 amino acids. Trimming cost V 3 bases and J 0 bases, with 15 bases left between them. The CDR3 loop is CASSMGERQVSGNTIYF. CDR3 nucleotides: TGTGCCAGTAGTATGGGCGAACGGCAGGTCTCTGGAAACACCATATATTTT.

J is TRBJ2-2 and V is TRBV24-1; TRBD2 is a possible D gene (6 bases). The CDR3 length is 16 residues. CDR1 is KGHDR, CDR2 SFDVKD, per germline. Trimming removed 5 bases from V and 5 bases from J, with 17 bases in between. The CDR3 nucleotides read TGTGCCACCAGTGTGTCTAGCGTGGTTTCTACCGGGGAGCTGTTTTTT. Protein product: CATSVSSVVSTGELFF.

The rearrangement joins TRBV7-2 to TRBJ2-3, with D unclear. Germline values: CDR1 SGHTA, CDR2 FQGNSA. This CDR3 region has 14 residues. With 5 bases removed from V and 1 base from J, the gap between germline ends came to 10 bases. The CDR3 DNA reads TGTGCCAGCAGCCCTAGGTCTCGCACAGATACGCAGTATTTT. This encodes CASSPRSRTDTQYF.

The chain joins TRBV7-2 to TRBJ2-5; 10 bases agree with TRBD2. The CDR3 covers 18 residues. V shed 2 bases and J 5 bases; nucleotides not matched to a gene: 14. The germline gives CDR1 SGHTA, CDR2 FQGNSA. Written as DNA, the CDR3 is TGTGCCAGCAGCTTAACTCTTAGCGGGAGGACTCGGGGGGAGACCCAGTACTTC. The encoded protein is CASSLTLSGRTRGETQYF.

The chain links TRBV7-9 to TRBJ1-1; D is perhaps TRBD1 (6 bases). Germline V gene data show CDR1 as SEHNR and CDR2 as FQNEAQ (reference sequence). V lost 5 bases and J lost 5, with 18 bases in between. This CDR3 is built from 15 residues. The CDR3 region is CASSQVLTGKTEAFF. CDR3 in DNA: TGTGCCAGCAGCCAGGTGCTAACAGGGAAGACTGAAGCTTTCTTT.

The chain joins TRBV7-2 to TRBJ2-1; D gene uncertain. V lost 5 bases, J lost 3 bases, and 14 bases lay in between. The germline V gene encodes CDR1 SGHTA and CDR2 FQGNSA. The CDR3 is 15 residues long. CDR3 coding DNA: TGTGCCAGCAGCGCACAAGTAGGAGACTACAATGAGCAGTTCTTC. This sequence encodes CASSAQVGDYNEQFF.

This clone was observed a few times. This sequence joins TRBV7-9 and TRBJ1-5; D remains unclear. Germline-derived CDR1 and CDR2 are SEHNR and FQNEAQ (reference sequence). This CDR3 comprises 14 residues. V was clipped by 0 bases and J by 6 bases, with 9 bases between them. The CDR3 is CASSLAQVGQPQHF. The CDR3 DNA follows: TGTGCCAGCAGCTTAGCCCAGGTGGGTCAGCCCCAGCATTTT.

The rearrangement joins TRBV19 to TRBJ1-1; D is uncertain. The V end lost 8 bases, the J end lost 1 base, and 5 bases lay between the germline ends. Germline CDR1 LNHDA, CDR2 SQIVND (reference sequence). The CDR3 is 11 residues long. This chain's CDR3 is CASVQNTEAFF. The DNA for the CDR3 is TGTGCCAGTGTACAGAACACTGAAGCTTTCTTT.

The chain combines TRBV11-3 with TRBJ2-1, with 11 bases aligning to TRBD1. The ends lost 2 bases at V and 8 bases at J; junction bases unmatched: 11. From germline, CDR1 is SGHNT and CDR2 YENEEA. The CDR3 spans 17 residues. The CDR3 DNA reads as TGTGCCAGCAGCTTACGACGGACAGGGGGCGGATCGGATGAGCAGTTCTTC. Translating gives CASSLRRTGGGSDEQFF.

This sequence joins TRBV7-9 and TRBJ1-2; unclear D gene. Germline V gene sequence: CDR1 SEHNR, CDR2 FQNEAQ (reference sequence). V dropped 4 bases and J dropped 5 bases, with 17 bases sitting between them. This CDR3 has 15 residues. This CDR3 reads CASSSSLQTLYGYTF. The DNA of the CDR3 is TGTGCCAGCAGCTCATCTCTGCAGACATTATATGGCTACACCTTC.

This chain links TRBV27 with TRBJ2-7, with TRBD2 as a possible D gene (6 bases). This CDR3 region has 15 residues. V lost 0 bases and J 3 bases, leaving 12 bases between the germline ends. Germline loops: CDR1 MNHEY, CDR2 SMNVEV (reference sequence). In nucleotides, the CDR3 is TGTGCCAGCAGTTTATCGATGGGAGGCTACTACGAGCAGTACTTC. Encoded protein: CASSLSMGGYYEQYF.

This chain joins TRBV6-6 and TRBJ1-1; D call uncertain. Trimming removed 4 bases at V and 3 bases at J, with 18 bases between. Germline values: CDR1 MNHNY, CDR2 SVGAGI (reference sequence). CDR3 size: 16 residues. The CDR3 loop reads CASSSDSTRRDTEAFF. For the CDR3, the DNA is TGTGCCAGCAGTTCCGACTCGACTCGGCGCGACACTGAAGCTTTCTTT.

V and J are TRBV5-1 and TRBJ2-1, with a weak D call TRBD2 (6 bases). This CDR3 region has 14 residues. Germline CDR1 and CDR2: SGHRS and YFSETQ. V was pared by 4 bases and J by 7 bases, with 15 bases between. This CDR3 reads CASSAPRLGNEQFF. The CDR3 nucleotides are TGCGCCAGCAGCGCACCGCGACTAGGAAATGAGCAGTTCTTC.

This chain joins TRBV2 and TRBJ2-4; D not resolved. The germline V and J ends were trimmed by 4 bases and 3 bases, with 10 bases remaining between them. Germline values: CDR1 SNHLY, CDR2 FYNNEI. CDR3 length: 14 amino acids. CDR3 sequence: CASSVEEFKNIQYF. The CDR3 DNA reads TGTGCCAGCAGTGTTGAGGAGTTCAAAAACATTCAGTACTTC.

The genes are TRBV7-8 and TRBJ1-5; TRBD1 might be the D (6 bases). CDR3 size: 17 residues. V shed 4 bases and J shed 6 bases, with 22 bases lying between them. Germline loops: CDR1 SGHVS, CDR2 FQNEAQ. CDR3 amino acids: CASSSIVDRRGGQPQHF. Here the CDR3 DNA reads TGTGCCAGCAGCTCCATCGTGGACAGAAGGGGCGGTCAGCCCCAGCATTTT.